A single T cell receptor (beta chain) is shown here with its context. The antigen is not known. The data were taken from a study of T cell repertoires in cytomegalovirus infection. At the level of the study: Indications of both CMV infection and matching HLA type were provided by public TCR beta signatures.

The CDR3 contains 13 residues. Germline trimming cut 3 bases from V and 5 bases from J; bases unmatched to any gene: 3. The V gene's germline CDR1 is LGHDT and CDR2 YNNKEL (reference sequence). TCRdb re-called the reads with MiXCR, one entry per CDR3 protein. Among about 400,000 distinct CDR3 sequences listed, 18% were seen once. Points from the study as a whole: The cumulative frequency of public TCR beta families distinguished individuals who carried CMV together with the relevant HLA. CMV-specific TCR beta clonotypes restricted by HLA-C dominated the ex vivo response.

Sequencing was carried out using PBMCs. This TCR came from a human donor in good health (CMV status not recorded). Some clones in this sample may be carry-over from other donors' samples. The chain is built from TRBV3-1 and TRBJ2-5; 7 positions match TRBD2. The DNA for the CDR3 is TGTGCCAGCAGCCATTCCGGGAGGGAGACCCAGTACTTC. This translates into CASSHSGRETQYF.